This T cell receptor (beta chain) emerged from a study of CD8 T cells in Susac syndrome. The CDR3 loop spans 17 amino acids. In germline, CDR1 is SGHVS, CDR2 FNYEAQ. V lost 3 bases to trimming and J lost 5 bases; unmatched junction nucleotides: 11. Negative isolation was applied to CD8+ and CD4+ T cells, and FACS enrichment was applied to TEMRA cells. With random hexamers, 0.5 to 1 ug RNA was reverse transcribed. TCRdb re-called the immunoSEQ multiplex PCR reads with MiXCR, one entry per CDR3 protein. The profile shows a few hundred thousand distinct CDR3 sequences, around nine tenths of them singletons.

The chain carries TRBV7-6 and TRBJ2-1; TRBD2 matches 9 bases. The sequencing sample was made of CD8+ T cells from PBMCs. The source is a human donor with multiple sclerosis. As DNA, the CDR3 is TGTGCCAGCAGCTTGCTGAACGTCGCGGGGGGGCACAATGAGCAGTTCTTC. Protein: CASSLLNVAGGHNEQFF.